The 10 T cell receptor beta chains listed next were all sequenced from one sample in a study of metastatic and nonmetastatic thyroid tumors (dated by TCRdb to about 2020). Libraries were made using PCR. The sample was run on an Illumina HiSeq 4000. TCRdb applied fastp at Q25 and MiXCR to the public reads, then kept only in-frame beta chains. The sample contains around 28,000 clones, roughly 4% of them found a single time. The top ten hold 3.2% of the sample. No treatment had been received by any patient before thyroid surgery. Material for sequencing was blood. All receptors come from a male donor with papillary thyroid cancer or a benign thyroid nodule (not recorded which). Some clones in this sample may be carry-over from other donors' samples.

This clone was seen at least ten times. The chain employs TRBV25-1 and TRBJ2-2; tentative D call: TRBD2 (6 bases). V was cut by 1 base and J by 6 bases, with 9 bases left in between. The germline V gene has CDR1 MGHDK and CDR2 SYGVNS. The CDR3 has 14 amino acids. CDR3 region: CASSESRDSGELFF. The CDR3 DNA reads TGTGCCAGCAGTGAATCCAGGGACTCCGGGGAGCTGTTTTTT.

The CDR3 bases are TGTGCCTTAGGAGGAACCGGGGAGCTGTTTTTT. Amino acid sequence: CALGGTGELFF. The V call is TRBV7-2, the J call TRBJ2-2, with TRBD2 as a possible D gene (5 bases). The germline V gene encodes CDR1 SGHTA and CDR2 FQGNSA. The CDR3 runs to 11 residues. V was shortened by 11 bases and J by 5 bases, with 9 bases between the two germline ends.

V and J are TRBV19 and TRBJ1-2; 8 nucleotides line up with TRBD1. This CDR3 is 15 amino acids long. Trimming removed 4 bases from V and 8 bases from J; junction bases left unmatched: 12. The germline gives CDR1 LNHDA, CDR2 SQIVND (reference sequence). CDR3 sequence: CASSNPPQGARGYTF. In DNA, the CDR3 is TGTGCCAGTAGTAACCCACCTCAGGGGGCGCGAGGCTACACCTTC.

CDR3 DNA sequence: TGTGCCAGCGGAAAAACCCCGGGACAGGGGGCCTGGAACACTGAAGCTTTCTTT. Protein product: CASGKTPGQGAWNTEAFF. The chain is built from TRBV6-1 and TRBJ1-1; TRBD1 matches 12 bases. Germline V CDR1 and CDR2: MNHNS, SASEGT. This CDR3 region has 18 residues. V lost 8 bases, J lost 1 base, and 14 bases stayed unmatched.

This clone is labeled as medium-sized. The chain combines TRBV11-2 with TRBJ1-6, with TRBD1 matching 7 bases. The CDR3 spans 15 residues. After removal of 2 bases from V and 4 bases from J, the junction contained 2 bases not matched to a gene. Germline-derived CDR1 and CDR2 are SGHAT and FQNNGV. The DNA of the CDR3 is TGTGCCAGCAGCTTATCAGGGGGGTATAATTCACCCCTCCACTTT. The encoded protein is CASSLSGGYNSPLHF. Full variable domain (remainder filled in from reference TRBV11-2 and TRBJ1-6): EAGVAQSPRYKIIEKRQSVAFWCNPISGHATLYWYQQILGQGPKLLIQFQNNGVVDDSQLPKDRFSAERLKGVDSTLKIQPAKLEDSAVYLCASSLSGGYNSPLHFGNGTRLTVT.

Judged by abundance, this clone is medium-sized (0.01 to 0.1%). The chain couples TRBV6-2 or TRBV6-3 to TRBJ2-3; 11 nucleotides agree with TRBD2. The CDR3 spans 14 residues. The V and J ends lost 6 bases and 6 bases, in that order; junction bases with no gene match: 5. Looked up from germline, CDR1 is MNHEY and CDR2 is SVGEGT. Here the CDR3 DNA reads TGTGCCAGCAGAAGACTAGCGGGACTCGATACGCAGTATTTT. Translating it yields CASRRLAGLDTQYF.

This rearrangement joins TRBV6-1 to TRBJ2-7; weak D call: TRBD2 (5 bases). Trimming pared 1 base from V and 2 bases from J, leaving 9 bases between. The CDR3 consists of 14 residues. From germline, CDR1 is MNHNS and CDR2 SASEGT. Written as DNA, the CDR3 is TGTGCCAGCAGTGAAGTCTGGGAGCCCTACGAGCAGTACTTC. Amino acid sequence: CASSEVWEPYEQYF.

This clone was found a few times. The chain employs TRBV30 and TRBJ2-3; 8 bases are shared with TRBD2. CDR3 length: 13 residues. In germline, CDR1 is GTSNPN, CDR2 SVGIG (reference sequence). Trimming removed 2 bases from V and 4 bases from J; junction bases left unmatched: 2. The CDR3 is CAWSRGGADTQYF. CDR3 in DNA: TGTGCCTGGAGTCGGGGGGGAGCAGATACGCAGTATTTT.

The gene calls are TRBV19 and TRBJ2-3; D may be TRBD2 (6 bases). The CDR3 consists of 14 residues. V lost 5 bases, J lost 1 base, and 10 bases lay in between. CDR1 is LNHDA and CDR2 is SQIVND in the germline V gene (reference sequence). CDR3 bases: TGTGCCAGTAGTTTTATAGCGGGCACAGATACGCAGTATTTT. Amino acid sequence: CASSFIAGTDTQYF. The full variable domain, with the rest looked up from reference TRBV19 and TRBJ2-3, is DGGITQSPKYLFRKEGQNVTLSCEQNLNHDAMYWYRQDPGQGLRLIYYSQIVNDFQKGDIAEGYSVSREKKESFPLTVTSAQKNPTAFYLCASSFIAGTDTQYFGPGTRLTVL.

CDR3 residues: CSARPPPTWTGSNSPLHF. CDR3 coding DNA: TGCAGTGCTAGACCCCCCCCCACATGGACAGGCAGTAATTCACCCCTCCACTTT. V is TRBV20-1 and J is TRBJ1-6, with 7 bases fitting TRBD1. Germline CDR1 reads DFQATT; CDR2 reads SNEGSKA (reference sequence). V lost 2 bases, J lost 6 bases, and 16 bases stayed unmatched. The CDR3 sequence is 18 residues long.